This record covers a single TCR beta chain. These data are taken from a study of control samples from healthy donors and cancer patients. Some clones are missing from TCRdb's copy, which holds only in-frame ones; the method was immunoSEQ multiplex PCR. This repertoire shows 120,000 to 150,000 clones, roughly 89% found once; its top ten account for 7.1%. The sequencing sample was made of blood. The TCR was taken from a man aged 18 to 30 in good health.

The CDR3 sequence: CASRPTDFSVSTDTQYF. The CDR3 DNA follows: TGTGCCAGCAGACCTACCGACTTTTCAGTCAGCACAGATACGCAGTATTTT. The chain uses TRBV28 and TRBJ2-3; D ambiguous. V dropped 6 bases and J dropped 0 bases, with 19 bases sitting between them. Germline CDR1 is MDHEN and CDR2 is SYDVKM. The CDR3 spans 17 residues.